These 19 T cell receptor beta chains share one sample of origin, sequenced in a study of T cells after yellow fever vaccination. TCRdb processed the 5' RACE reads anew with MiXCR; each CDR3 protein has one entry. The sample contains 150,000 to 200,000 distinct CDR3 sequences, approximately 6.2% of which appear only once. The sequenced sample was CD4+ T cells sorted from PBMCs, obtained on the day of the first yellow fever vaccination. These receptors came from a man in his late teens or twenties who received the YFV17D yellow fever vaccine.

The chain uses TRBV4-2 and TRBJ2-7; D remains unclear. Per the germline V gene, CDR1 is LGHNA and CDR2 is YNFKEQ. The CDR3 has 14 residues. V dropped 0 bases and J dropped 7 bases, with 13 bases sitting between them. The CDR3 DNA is TGTGCCAGCAGCCAAGAATTAGGGTCTTGGGAGCAGTACTTC. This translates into CASSQELGSWEQYF.

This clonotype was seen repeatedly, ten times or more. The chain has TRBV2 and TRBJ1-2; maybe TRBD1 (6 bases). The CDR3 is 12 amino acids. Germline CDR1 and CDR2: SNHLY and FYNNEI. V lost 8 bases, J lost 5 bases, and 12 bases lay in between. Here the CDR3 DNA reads TGTGCCAGCGAAGGGGGAGTTTATGGCTACACCTTC. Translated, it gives CASEGGVYGYTF.

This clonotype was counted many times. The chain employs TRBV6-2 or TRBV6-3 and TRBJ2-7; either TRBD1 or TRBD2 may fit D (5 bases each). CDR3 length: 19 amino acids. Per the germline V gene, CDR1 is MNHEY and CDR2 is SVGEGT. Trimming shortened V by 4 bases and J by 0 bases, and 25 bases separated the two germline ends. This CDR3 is CASSFSPTSVRGSSYEQYV. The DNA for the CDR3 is TGTGCCAGCAGTTTTTCCCCCACCAGTGTCCGGGGCAGCTCCTACGAGCAGTACGTC.

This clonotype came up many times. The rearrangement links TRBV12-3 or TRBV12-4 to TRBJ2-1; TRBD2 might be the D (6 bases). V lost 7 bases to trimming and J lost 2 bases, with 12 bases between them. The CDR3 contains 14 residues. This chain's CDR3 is CASTSGLPYNEQFF. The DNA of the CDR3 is TGTGCCAGCACCTCGGGACTTCCCTACAATGAGCAGTTCTTC.

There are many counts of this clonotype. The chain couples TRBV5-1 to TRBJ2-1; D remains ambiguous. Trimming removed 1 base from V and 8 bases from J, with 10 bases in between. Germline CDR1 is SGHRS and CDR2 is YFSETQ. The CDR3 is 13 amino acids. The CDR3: CASSLRARDEQFF. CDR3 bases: TGCGCCAGCAGCTTGAGGGCTCGGGATGAGCAGTTCTTC.

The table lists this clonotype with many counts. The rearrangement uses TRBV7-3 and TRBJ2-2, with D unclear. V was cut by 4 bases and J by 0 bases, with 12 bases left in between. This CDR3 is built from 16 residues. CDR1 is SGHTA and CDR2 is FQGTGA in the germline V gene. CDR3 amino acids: CASSSSLGANTGELFF. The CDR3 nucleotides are TGTGCCAGCAGCTCAAGCCTGGGCGCGAACACCGGGGAGCTGTTTTTT. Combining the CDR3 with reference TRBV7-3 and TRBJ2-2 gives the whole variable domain GAGVSQTPSNKVTEKGKYVELRCDPISGHTALYWYRQSLGQGPEFLIYFQGTGAADDSGLPNDRFFAVRPEGSVSTLKIQRTERGDSAVYLCASSSSLGANTGELFFGEGSRLTVL.

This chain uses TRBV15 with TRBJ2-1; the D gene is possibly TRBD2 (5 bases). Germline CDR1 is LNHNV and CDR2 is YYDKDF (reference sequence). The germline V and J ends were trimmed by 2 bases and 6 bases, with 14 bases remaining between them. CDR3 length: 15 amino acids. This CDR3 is CATSRPRLQTNEQFF. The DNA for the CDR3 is TGTGCCACCAGCAGACCAAGACTACAGACCAATGAGCAGTTCTTC.

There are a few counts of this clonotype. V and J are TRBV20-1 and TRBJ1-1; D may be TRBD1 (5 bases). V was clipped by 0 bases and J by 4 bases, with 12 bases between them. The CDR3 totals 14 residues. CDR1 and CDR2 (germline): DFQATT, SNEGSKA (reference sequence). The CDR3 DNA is TGCAGTGCTAGAGAGATTTCAGGGTCCACTGAAGCTTTCTTT. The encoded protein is CSAREISGSTEAFF.

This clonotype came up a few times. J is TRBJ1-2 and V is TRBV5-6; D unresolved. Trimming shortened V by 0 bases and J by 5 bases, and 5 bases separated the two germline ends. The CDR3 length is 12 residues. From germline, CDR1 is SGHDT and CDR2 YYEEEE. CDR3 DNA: TGTGCCAGCAGCTTGGCTCCGTATGGCTACACCTTC. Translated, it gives CASSLAPYGYTF. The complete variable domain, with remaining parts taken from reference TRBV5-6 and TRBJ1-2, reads DAGVTQSPTHLIKTRGQQVTLRCSPKSGHDTVSWYQQALGQGPQFIFQYYEEEERQRGNFPDRFSGHQFPNYSSELNVNALLLGDSALYLCASSLAPYGYTFGSGTRLTVV.

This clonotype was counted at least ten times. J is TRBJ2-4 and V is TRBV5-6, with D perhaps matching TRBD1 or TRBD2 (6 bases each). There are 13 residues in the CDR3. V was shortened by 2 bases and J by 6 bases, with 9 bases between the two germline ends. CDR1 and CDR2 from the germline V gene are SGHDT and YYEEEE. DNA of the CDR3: TGTGCCAGCAGCTTTAAGGGGGGAAACATTCAGTACTTC. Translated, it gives CASSFKGGNIQYF. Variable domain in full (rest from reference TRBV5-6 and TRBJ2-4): DAGVTQSPTHLIKTRGQQVTLRCSPKSGHDTVSWYQQALGQGPQFIFQYYEEEERQRGNFPDRFSGHQFPNYSSELNVNALLLGDSALYLCASSFKGGNIQYFGAGTRLSVL.

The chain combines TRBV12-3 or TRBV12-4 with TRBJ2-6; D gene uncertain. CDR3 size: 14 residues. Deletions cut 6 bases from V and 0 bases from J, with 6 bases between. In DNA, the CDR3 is TGTGCCAGCAGCTGGAGCTCTGGGGCCAACGTCCTGACTTTC. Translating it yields CASSWSSGANVLTF.

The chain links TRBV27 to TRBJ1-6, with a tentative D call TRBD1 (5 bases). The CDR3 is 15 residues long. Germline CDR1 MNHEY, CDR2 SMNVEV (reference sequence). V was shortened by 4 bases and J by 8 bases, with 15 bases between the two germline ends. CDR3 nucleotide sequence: TGTGCCAGCAGTTCACACATGGGGCAAGATTCACCCCTCCACTTT. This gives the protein CASSSHMGQDSPLHF.

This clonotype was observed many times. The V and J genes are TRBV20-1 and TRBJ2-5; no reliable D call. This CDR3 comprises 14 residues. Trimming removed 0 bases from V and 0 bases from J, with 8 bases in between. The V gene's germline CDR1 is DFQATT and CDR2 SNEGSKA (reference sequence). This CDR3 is CSAREGLHQETQYF. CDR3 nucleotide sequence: TGCAGTGCTAGAGAGGGTCTCCACCAAGAGACCCAGTACTTC.

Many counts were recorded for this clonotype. The CDR3 coding sequence is TGTGCCAGCAGCCAGCCATCAGGGATGGACTCCGATACGCAGTATTTT. Its protein product is CASSQPSGMDSDTQYF. The chain links TRBV3-1 to TRBJ2-3; D possibly matches TRBD1 or TRBD2 (5 bases each). Germline lookup yields CDR1 LGHDT and CDR2 YNNKEL (reference sequence). The CDR3 has 16 amino acids. With 3 bases removed from V and 6 bases from J, the gap between germline ends came to 19 bases.

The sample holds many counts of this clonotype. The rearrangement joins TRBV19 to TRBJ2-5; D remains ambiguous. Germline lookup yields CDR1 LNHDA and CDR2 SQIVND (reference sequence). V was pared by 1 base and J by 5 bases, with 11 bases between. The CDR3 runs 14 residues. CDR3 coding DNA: TGTGCCAGTAGTATAGGCCGGGCGACGGAGACCCAGTACTTC. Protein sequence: CASSIGRATETQYF. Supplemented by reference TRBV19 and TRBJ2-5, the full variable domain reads DGGITQSPKYLFRKEGQNVTLSCEQNLNHDAMYWYRQDPGQGLRLIYYSQIVNDFQKGDIAEGYSVSREKKESFPLTVTSAQKNPTAFYLCASSIGRATETQYFGPGTRLLVL.

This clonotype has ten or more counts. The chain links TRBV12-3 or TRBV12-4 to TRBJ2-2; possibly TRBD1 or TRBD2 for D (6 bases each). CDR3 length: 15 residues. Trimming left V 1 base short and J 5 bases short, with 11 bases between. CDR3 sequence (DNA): TGTGCCAGCAGTTTAGATCGGGGGCGTACCGGGGAGCTGTTTTTT. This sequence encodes CASSLDRGRTGELFF.

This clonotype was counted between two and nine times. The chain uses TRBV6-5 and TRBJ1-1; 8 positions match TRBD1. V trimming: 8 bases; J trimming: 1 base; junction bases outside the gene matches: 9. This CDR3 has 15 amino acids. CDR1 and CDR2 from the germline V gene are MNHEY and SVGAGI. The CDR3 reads CASQDYGTGNTEAFF. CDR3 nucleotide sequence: TGTGCCAGCCAAGACTATGGGACAGGGAACACTGAAGCTTTCTTT.

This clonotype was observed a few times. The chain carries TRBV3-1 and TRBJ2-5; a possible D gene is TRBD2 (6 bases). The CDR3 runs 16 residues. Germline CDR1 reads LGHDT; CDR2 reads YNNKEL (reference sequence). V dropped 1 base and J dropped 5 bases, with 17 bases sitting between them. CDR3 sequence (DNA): TGTGCCAGCAGCCAAGGGCTGGCGGGGCTGGCGGAGACCCAGTACTTC. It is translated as CASSQGLAGLAETQYF.

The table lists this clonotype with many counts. The CDR3 region is CASSHLQGQAAEAFF. The CDR3 nucleotides are TGCGCCAGCAGCCACCTACAGGGACAGGCAGCTGAAGCTTTCTTT. This sequence joins TRBV4-3 and TRBJ1-1; 8 bases line up with TRBD1. Germline CDR1 LGHNA, CDR2 YSLEER. Unmatched junction bases numbered 9, after V lost 3 bases and J lost 6 bases. The CDR3 is made up of 15 amino acids.